This is a list of T cell receptor beta chains from one sample in a study of blood T cell repertoires in COVID-19. Assay used: immunoSEQ multiplex PCR; TCRdb lists only in-frame clones, some missing. The table has about 140,000 clones, around 78% seen once. Material for sequencing was peripheral blood. The receptors derive from a woman aged 55-75 years with acute or convalescent COVID-19. Both conserved end residues are part of each CDR3. Each record gives: J gene, V gene, D gene, clone size, CDR3 protein, CDR3 DNA. D genes are given only for firm matches. Expanded clones are given a class, and other clones once, few, many or no size at all.

j_call: TRBJ2-1; v_call: TRBV28; d_call: TRBD2; clone_size: -; cdr3_aa: CASSHTSAYNEQFF; cdr3_nt: TGTGCCAGCAGTCACACTAGCGCATACAATGAGCAGTTCTTC
j_call: TRBJ1-5; v_call: TRBV6-1; d_call: -; clone_size: -; cdr3_aa: CASSEAHGVFTQHF; cdr3_nt: TGTGCCAGCAGTGAAGCGCACGGAGTCTTTACCCAGCATTTT
j_call: TRBJ1-5; v_call: TRBV27; d_call: -; clone_size: -; cdr3_aa: CASSSRARTAYHQPQHF; cdr3_nt: TGTGCCAGCAGTTCTCGAGCTCGGACAGCTTACCATCAGCCCCAGCATTTT
j_call: TRBJ1-1; v_call: TRBV5-6; d_call: -; clone_size: -; cdr3_aa: CASSLLVLPSEAFF; cdr3_nt: TGTGCCAGCAGCTTACTCGTTCTACCCTCTGAAGCTTTCTTT
j_call: TRBJ2-7; v_call: TRBV2; d_call: TRBD1; clone_size: -; cdr3_aa: CASCLTGMLTYEQYF; cdr3_nt: TGTGCCAGCTGTTTGACAGGGATGTTGACCTACGAGCAGTACTTC
j_call: TRBJ1-5; v_call: TRBV3-1/TRBV3-2; d_call: TRBD1; clone_size: few; cdr3_aa: CASSQGLGQWDQPQHF; cdr3_nt: TGTGCCAGCAGCCAAGGTTTGGGACAGTGGGATCAGCCCCAGCATTTT
j_call: TRBJ1-5; v_call: TRBV4-1; d_call: -; clone_size: -; cdr3_aa: CASSLTRGYQPQHF; cdr3_nt: TGCGCCAGCAGCCTGACCCGGGGGTATCAGCCCCAGCATTTT
j_call: TRBJ2-3; v_call: TRBV30; d_call: -; clone_size: -; cdr3_aa: CAWSKERPGRAQYF; cdr3_nt: TGTGCCTGGAGTAAGGAAAGGCCCGGCAGGGCGCAGTATTTT
j_call: TRBJ2-7; v_call: TRBV6-6; d_call: TRBD2; clone_size: few; cdr3_aa: CASSYSLAGGNEQYF; cdr3_nt: TGTGCCAGCAGTTACTCCCTAGCGGGAGGGAACGAGCAGTACTTC
j_call: TRBJ2-5; v_call: TRBV21-1; d_call: -; clone_size: -; cdr3_aa: CASSNHSGRAAETQYF; cdr3_nt: TGTGCCAGCAGCAACCATAGCGGGAGGGCCGCAGAGACCCAGTACTTC
j_call: TRBJ2-1; v_call: TRBV4-1; d_call: TRBD1; clone_size: -; cdr3_aa: CASSQAALQGAISYNEQFF; cdr3_nt: TGCGCCAGCAGCCAAGCGGCCCTACAGGGGGCAATTTCCTACAATGAGCAGTTCTTC
j_call: TRBJ2-3; v_call: TRBV5-1; d_call: TRBD2; clone_size: -; cdr3_aa: CASSLAHGKPGLVRMRTDTQYF; cdr3_nt: TGCGCCAGCAGCTTGGCACACGGCAAACCGGGACTAGTACGAATGCGCACAGATACGCAGTATTTT
j_call: TRBJ2-3; v_call: TRBV11-2; d_call: TRBD2; clone_size: few; cdr3_aa: CASSLGGRAGFSTDTQYF; cdr3_nt: TGTGCCAGCAGCTTAGGAGGGAGAGCGGGGTTTAGCACAGATACGCAGTATTTT
j_call: TRBJ2-1; v_call: TRBV2; d_call: TRBD2; clone_size: once; cdr3_aa: CASSEGAGERRGNEQFF; cdr3_nt: TGTGCCAGCAGTGAAGGAGCGGGAGAAAGGAGGGGCAATGAGCAGTTCTTC
j_call: TRBJ2-1; v_call: TRBV7-6; d_call: TRBD2; clone_size: once; cdr3_aa: CASSLASFGRAGGNEQFF; cdr3_nt: TGTGCCAGCAGCTTAGCGAGCTTCGGGAGGGCCGGGGGGAATGAGCAGTTCTTC
j_call: TRBJ1-1; v_call: TRBV10-3; d_call: -; clone_size: -; cdr3_aa: CAISVTRPLNTEAFF; cdr3_nt: TGTGCCATCAGTGTAACTCGTCCGCTGAACACTGAAGCTTTCTTT
j_call: TRBJ1-2; v_call: TRBV28; d_call: -; clone_size: -; cdr3_aa: CASSSSRGYGYTF; cdr3_nt: TGTGCCAGCAGTTCCAGCCGGGGCTATGGCTACACCTTC
j_call: TRBJ1-6; v_call: TRBV2; d_call: -; clone_size: once; cdr3_aa: CASSETWWRDSPLHF; cdr3_nt: TGTGCCAGCAGTGAAACGTGGTGGAGGGATTCACCCCTCCACTTT
j_call: TRBJ2-7; v_call: TRBV7-6; d_call: -; clone_size: -; cdr3_aa: CASSSPGAYEQYF; cdr3_nt: TGTGCCAGCAGCTCCCCGGGGGCCTACGAGCAGTACTTC
j_call: TRBJ1-2; v_call: TRBV28; d_call: -; clone_size: -; cdr3_aa: CASSLWRGDYGYTF; cdr3_nt: TGTGCCAGCAGTTTGTGGCGGGGGGACTATGGCTACACCTTC
j_call: TRBJ1-1; v_call: TRBV30; d_call: -; clone_size: once; cdr3_aa: CAWTYNTEAFF; cdr3_nt: TGTGCCTGGACCTATAACACTGAAGCTTTCTTT
j_call: TRBJ2-3; v_call: TRBV13; d_call: TRBD2; clone_size: -; cdr3_aa: CASSGPSGYTDTQYF; cdr3_nt: TGTGCCAGCAGCGGTCCTAGCGGCTACACAGATACGCAGTATTTT
j_call: TRBJ1-4; v_call: TRBV7-9; d_call: -; clone_size: few; cdr3_aa: CASSLRLGTNEKLFF; cdr3_nt: TGTGCCAGCAGCTTACGACTGGGAACTAATGAAAAACTGTTTTTT
j_call: TRBJ2-3; v_call: TRBV9; d_call: -; clone_size: -; cdr3_aa: CASSVFAGNQDTQYF; cdr3_nt: TGTGCCAGCAGCGTTTTCGCCGGGAACCAAGATACGCAGTATTTT